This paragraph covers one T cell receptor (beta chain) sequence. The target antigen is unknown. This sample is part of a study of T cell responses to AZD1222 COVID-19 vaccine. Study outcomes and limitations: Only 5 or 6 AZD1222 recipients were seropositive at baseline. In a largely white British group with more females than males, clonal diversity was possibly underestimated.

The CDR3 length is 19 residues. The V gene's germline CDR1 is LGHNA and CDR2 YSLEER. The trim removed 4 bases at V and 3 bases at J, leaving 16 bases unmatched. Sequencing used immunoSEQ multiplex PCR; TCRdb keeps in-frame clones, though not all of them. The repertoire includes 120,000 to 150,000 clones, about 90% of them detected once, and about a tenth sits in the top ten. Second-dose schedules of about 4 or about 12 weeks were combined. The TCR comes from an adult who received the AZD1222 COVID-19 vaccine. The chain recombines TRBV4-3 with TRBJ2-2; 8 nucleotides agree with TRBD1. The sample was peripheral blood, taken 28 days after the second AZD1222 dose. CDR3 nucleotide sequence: TGCGCCAGCAGCCCGGGAGTACAGGGGGTTTCTCTTTACACCGGGGAGCTGTTTTTT. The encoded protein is CASSPGVQGVSLYTGELFF.